This T cell receptor (beta chain) was identified during a study of cytomegalovirus exposure and HLA in healthy donors. Study details: Most genotyped donors, approximately 77% of roughly 400, had Caucasian-associated genetic ancestry. Findings and limits, study-wide: Being productive about 87% or about 30% of the time was typical of most TCR beta V segments in an earlier analysis. A cluster of highly shared sequence variants was likely a sequencing artifact.

The V gene lost 5 bases and the J gene lost 1 base, with 14 bases spanning the gap. This CDR3 spans 15 amino acids. Germline CDR1 reads MDHEN; CDR2 reads SYDVKM. Unrecorded immune exposures were likely, despite nominal health at sampling. As to this clone: Its antigen remains unidentified.

The PCR contained 60 Vbeta and 13 Jbeta primers. TCRdb's copy holds only in-frame clones and misses some; the assay was immunoSEQ multiplex PCR. The sample has about 130,000 clones, roughly 80% seen once. The chain joins TRBV28 to TRBJ1-2; TRBD1 might be the D (6 bases). The material sequenced was PBMCs. The receptor was derived from a female donor in good health and CMV-seronegative. This CDR3 reads CASSPTGGINYGYTF. CDR3 coding DNA: TGTGCCAGCAGTCCAACTGGGGGCATTAACTATGGCTACACCTTC.